This T cell receptor (beta chain) was sequenced during a study of shared clonotypes between healthy human individuals. This clone was found once. Antigen unknown. Per the germline V gene, CDR1 is SGHRS and CDR2 is YFSETQ. Trimming pared 3 bases from V and 6 bases from J, leaving 13 bases between. This CDR3 comprises 13 residues. Whole-study findings and limits: Sharing of clonotypes among donors was expected to vary with sequencing depth.

It was at deep level that the assay was run. Data came from immunoSEQ multiplex PCR; TCRdb stores just in-frame clones and leaves some out. There are approximately 2.3 million clones in the sample; approximately 95% occur only once, and 0.35% to 0.45% lies in the top ten. The receptor comes from a man younger than 30 in good health. Some clones in this sample may be carry-over from other donors' samples. This rearrangement joins TRBV5-1 to TRBJ2-7, with a weak D call TRBD2 (6 bases). Material: naive CD4+ T cells from PBMCs. As to subset: CD45RA+ positively selected. Here the CDR3 DNA reads TGCGCCAGCAGCTCGTGGGAGGTTGGCGAGCAGTACTTC. Encoded protein: CASSSWEVGEQYF.